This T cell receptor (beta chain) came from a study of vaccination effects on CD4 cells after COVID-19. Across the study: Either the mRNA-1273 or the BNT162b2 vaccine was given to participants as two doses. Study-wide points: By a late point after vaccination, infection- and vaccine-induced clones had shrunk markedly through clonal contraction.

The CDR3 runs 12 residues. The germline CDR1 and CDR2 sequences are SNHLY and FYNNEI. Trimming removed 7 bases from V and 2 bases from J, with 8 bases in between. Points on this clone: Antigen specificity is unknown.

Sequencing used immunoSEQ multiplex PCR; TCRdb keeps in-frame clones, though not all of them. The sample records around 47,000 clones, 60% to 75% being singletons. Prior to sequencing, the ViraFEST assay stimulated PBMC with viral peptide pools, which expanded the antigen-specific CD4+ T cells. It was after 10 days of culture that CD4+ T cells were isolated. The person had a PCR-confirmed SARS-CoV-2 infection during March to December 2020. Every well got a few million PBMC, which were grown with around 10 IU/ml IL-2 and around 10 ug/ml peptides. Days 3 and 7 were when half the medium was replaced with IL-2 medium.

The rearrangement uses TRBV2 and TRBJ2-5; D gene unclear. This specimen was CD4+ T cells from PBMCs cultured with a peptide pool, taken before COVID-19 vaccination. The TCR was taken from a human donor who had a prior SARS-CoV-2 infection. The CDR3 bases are TGTGCCAGCAATCGAGTTCAAGAGACCCAGTACTTC. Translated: CASNRVQETQYF.